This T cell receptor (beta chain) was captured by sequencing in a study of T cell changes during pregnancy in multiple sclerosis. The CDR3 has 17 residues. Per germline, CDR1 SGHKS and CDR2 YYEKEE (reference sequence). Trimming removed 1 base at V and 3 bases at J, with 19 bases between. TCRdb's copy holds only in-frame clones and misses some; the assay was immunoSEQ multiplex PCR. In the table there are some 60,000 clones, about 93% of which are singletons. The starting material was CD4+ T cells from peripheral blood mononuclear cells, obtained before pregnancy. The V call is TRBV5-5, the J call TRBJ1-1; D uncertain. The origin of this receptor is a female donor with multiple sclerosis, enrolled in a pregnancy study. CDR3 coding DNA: TGTGCCAGCAGCTTGTGGCAGGCACCCCGGATGGACACTGAAGCTTTCTTT. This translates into CASSLWQAPRMDTEAFF.